The 27 T cell receptor beta chains presented below share a single source sample, sequenced in a study of CD8+CD57+ T cells in acquired aplastic anemia (dated by TCRdb to between 2018 and 2020). The run used an Illumina HiSeq 2000. TCR beta VDJ combination and CDR3 sequence profiling used genomic DNA as the template. TCRdb took the public reads, trimmed them with fastp at Q25, ran MiXCR for clone calling and kept in-frame beta chains. Duplicate CDR3 protein sequences are folded into a single record with the most common DNA and genes. The sample includes approximately 190,000 distinct CDR3 sequences, with roughly half observed a single time. Jointly, the top ten make up 9.7% of the sample. Flow cytometry had shown CD8+CD57+ cell expansion in the patients selected for sequencing. The sequenced sample was sorted CD4+, CD8+, or CD8+CD57+ T cells (not recorded which) from PBMCs. These receptor sequences come from a human donor with aplastic anemia.

The CDR3 sequence is CSVGRGTGYGNTEAFF. For the CDR3, the DNA is TGCAGCGTTGGAAGGGGTACCGGTTATGGAAACACTGAAGCTTTCTTT. This chain joins TRBV29-1 and TRBJ1-1; D may be TRBD1 (5 bases). Trimming left V 4 bases short and J 2 bases short, with 20 bases between. Germline loops: CDR1 SQVTM, CDR2 ANQGSEA. The length of the CDR3 is 16 residues.

The table lists this clonotype with a few counts. The rearrangement joins TRBV12-3 or TRBV12-4 to TRBJ1-4; D ambiguous. With 3 bases removed from V and 13 bases from J, the gap between germline ends came to 9 bases. The CDR3 length is 11 residues. The DNA of the CDR3 is TGTGCCAGCAGTTTCTCCGCGGTACTGTTTTTT. Protein: CASSFSAVLFF.

This clonotype was counted ten times or more. The V call is TRBV7-2, the J call TRBJ2-7; tentative D call: TRBD1 (6 bases). This CDR3 spans 15 amino acids. Looked up from germline, CDR1 is SGHTA and CDR2 is FQGNSA. V was pared by 3 bases and J by 4 bases, with 16 bases between. The CDR3 DNA reads as TGTGCCAGCAGCTTTGCGACAGGAAGCAGGTACGAGCAGTACTTC. Residues: CASSFATGSRYEQYF.

This chain links TRBV19 with TRBJ1-1; 7 bases align to TRBD1. CDR3 length: 13 amino acids. Germline trimming cut 6 bases from V and 7 bases from J; bases unmatched to any gene: 8. Germline V gene data show CDR1 as LNHDA and CDR2 as SQIVND (reference sequence). CDR3 residues: CASRGGTAVEAFF. CDR3 DNA: TGTGCCAGTAGGGGAGGGACAGCCGTTGAAGCTTTCTTT.

This clonotype was counted once. This chain joins TRBV2 and TRBJ2-7; 9 nucleotides agree with TRBD1. The V segment lost 8 bases and the J segment 3 bases; nucleotides outside the gene matches: 5. This CDR3 comprises 13 residues. The V gene's germline CDR1 is SNHLY and CDR2 FYNNEI. The CDR3: CASLGGQGYEQYF. DNA of the CDR3: TGTGCCAGCTTGGGGGGACAGGGCTACGAGCAGTACTTC.

A remark on this clonotype: A much more abundant neighbour one base away suggests this may be a read error. V and J are TRBV6-1 and TRBJ2-1; D possibly corresponds to TRBD2 (6 bases). The CDR3 consists of 12 residues. Germline V gives CDR1 MNHNS, CDR2 SASEGT. The CDR3: CASRGGDTEQSF. In nucleotides, the CDR3 is TGTGCCAGCAGGGGGGGAGACACGGAGCAGTCCTTC.

The chain uses TRBV20-1 and TRBJ1-5, with 7 bases that match TRBD1. Trimming took 0 bases from V and 4 from J; bases not matched to a gene: 0. The CDR3 covers 13 residues. The germline CDR1 and CDR2 sequences are DFQATT and SNEGSKA (reference sequence). The CDR3: CSARETGNQPQHF. The CDR3 bases are TGCAGTGCTAGAGAGACAGGGAATCAGCCCCAGCATTTT.

This chain joins TRBV7-8 and TRBJ1-2; D uncertain. This CDR3 contains 13 residues. Trimming removed 1 base at V and 4 bases at J, with 7 bases between. Germline V gene data show CDR1 as SGHVS and CDR2 as FQNEAQ. This CDR3 is CASSLGLSYGYTF. The CDR3 DNA follows: TGTGCCAGCAGCTTAGGTTTATCCTATGGCTACACCTTC.

The V call is TRBV20-1, the J call TRBJ2-3; TRBD2 agrees at 9 bases. The CDR3 length is 14 residues. With 2 bases clipped from V and 3 bases from J, the junction kept 3 bases outside the gene matches. CDR1 and CDR2 (germline): DFQATT, SNEGSKA (reference sequence). CDR3 region: CSARRLAGTDTQYF. The CDR3 DNA is TGCAGTGCTAGACGCCTAGCGGGGACAGATACGCAGTATTTT.

This rearrangement joins TRBV19 to TRBJ1-2, with no clear D. The CDR3 contains 13 residues. The V end lost 5 bases, the J end lost 3 bases, and 10 bases lay between the germline ends. Germline V CDR1 and CDR2: LNHDA, SQIVND (reference sequence). This CDR3 is CASSGFGHYGYTF. DNA of the CDR3: TGTGCCAGTAGTGGTTTCGGGCACTATGGCTACACCTTC.

The chain uses TRBV9 and TRBJ1-2, with D possibly matching TRBD1 (5 bases). CDR1 and CDR2 (germline): SGDLS, YYNGEE. V was clipped by 5 bases and J by 3 bases, with 20 bases between them. The CDR3 has 16 residues. The CDR3, as DNA: TGTGCCAGCAGGGCGCTGGGGGGTGCTAGGGACTATGGCTACACCTTC. Encoded protein: CASRALGGARDYGYTF.

With respect to this clonotype: Its ends do not fully match the called genes, so a read error is possible. The rearrangement uses TRBV20-1 and TRBJ2-5, with D hard to call. CDR1 is DFQATT, CDR2 SNEGSKA, per germline (reference sequence). This CDR3 region has 12 residues. In DNA form, the CDR3 reads TGCAGTGCTAGCGGACCTCAAGAGGCCCAGTACTTC. Translating it yields CSASGPQEAQYF.

This clonotype appeared many times. This chain uses TRBV7-2 with TRBJ2-5, with D perhaps matching TRBD2 (6 bases). V was clipped by 1 base and J by 3 bases, with 9 bases between them. The V gene's germline CDR1 is SGHTA and CDR2 FQGNSA. This CDR3 comprises 14 residues. CDR3 DNA sequence: TGTGCCAGCAGCTTAGTCGCGGGGAAAGAGACCCAGTACTTC. Protein product: CASSLVAGKETQYF.

This clonotype has only a few counts. V is TRBV10-2 and J is TRBJ2-1; 10 positions agree with TRBD1. Germline V gives CDR1 WSHSY, CDR2 SAAADI. The junction had 7 bases not matched to a gene; V was cut back by 6 bases and J by 8 bases. The CDR3 contains 14 residues. CDR3 nucleotides: TGCGCCAGCAGCTGGGACAGGGGAAAGGATGAGCAGTTCTTC. Its translation is CASSWDRGKDEQFF.

In this sample, this clonotype turned up many times. The chain carries TRBV10-3 and TRBJ2-5, with TRBD2 as a possible D gene (5 bases). This CDR3 has 14 residues. V lost 3 bases to trimming and J lost 0 bases, with 8 bases between them. Germline CDR1 ENHRY, CDR2 SYGVKD. The CDR3 is CAISDGVHQETQYF. The CDR3 nucleotides are TGTGCCATCAGTGACGGGGTGCACCAAGAGACCCAGTACTTC.

This chain joins TRBV6-1 and TRBJ2-7; possibly TRBD1 or TRBD2 for D (5 bases each). V lost 3 bases and J 0 bases, leaving 9 bases between the germline ends. The CDR3 covers 14 residues. In germline, CDR1 is MNHNS, CDR2 SASEGT. DNA of the CDR3: TGTGCCAGCAGTGAGGGGGAGAGCTCCTACGAGCAGTACTTC. It yields the protein CASSEGESSYEQYF.

With regard to this clonotype: The junction shows a germline mismatch at one end, possibly a read error. This chain links TRBV28 with TRBJ1-1; no clear D gene. CDR3 size: 12 residues. Per the germline V gene, CDR1 is MDHEN and CDR2 is SYDVKM. The CDR3 sequence: CATRSSGTEACF. For the CDR3, the DNA is TGTGCCACGAGATCTAGCGGCACTGAAGCTTGCTTT.

The chain links TRBV7-3 to TRBJ2-7; D is perhaps TRBD2 (5 bases). The CDR3 has 14 amino acids. Deletions cut 2 bases from V and 3 bases from J, with 11 bases between. Looked up from germline, CDR1 is SGHTA and CDR2 is FQGTGA. CDR3 nucleotide sequence: TGTGCCAGCAGCTTATCGGTCGGGAACTACGAGCAGTACTTC. Translation: CASSLSVGNYEQYF.

The chain uses TRBV7-9 and TRBJ1-6; D not resolved. Trimming stripped 2 bases from V and 6 bases from J, with 11 bases between. The CDR3 loop spans 15 amino acids. Germline loops: CDR1 SEHNR, CDR2 FQNEAQ (reference sequence). The CDR3 loop reads CASSLLGSGNSPLHF. In DNA, the CDR3 is TGTGCCAGCAGCTTATTGGGCTCGGGTAATTCACCCCTCCACTTT.

The chain employs TRBV30 and TRBJ2-1, with 9 bases lining up with TRBD1. CDR1 is GTSNPN, CDR2 SVGIG, per germline (reference sequence). CDR3 size: 14 residues. V gave up 5 bases and J gave up 9 bases; unmatched junction bases: 11. CDR3 DNA sequence: TGTGCCTGGGCACGGGGCGGGACAGGGTCTGAGCAGTTCTTC. Translation: CAWARGGTGSEQFF. Supplemented by reference TRBV30 and TRBJ2-1, the full variable domain reads SQTIHQWPATLVQPVGSPLSLECTVEGTSNPNLYWYRQAAGRGLQLLFYSVGIGQISSEVPQNLSASRPQDRQFILSSKKLLLSDSGFYLCAWARGGTGSEQFFGPGTRLTVL.

This clonotype appeared many times. This chain uses TRBV6-1 with TRBJ2-7; 9 nucleotides match TRBD2. V shed 4 bases, J shed 2 bases, and the junction held 6 bases outside the gene matches. This CDR3 has 15 residues. In germline, CDR1 is MNHNS, CDR2 SASEGT. The CDR3 DNA follows: TGTGCCAGCAGTGCTTTGCGGGAGGGCCCCTACGAGCAGTACTTC. It specifies CASSALREGPYEQYF.

This clonotype was seen only a few times. The chain uses TRBV6-1 and TRBJ1-5; no firm D call. Trimming stripped 2 bases from V and 6 bases from J, with 8 bases between. The CDR3 extends over 13 amino acids. The germline V gene encodes CDR1 MNHNS and CDR2 SASEGT. The DNA for the CDR3 is TGTGCCAGCAGTGAAAGCGGGATTCAGCCCCAGCATTTT. Its translation: CASSESGIQPQHF.

At least ten counts were recorded for this clonotype. V is TRBV6-5 and J is TRBJ1-5; D not resolved. Trimming took off 4 bases at V and 4 bases at J, with 14 bases between the two ends. This CDR3 is 15 amino acids long. The V gene's germline CDR1 is MNHEY and CDR2 SVGAGI. For the CDR3, the DNA is TGTGCCAGCAGTTTGGGCCCAGGCCAAAATCAGCCCCAGCATTTT. Encoded protein: CASSLGPGQNQPQHF.

Many counts were recorded for this clonotype. The chain recombines TRBV24-1 with TRBJ2-1; 11 positions agree with TRBD2. The CDR3 length is 17 residues. Trimming at V came to 3 bases and at J to 10 bases, leaving 13 bases not matched to a gene. The germline gives CDR1 KGHDR, CDR2 SFDVKD. The CDR3 sequence is CATSDVNSGGGWGEQFF. The CDR3, as DNA: TGTGCCACCAGTGATGTGAATAGCGGGGGGGGTTGGGGGGAGCAGTTCTTC.

This chain joins TRBV6-4 and TRBJ2-3, with 12 nucleotides matching TRBD2. CDR3 size: 15 residues. The germline V gene encodes CDR1 MRHNA and CDR2 SNTAGT. Trimming took 2 bases from V and 4 from J; bases not matched to a gene: 1. The CDR3 loop is CASSDASGGADTQYF. In DNA, the CDR3 is TGTGCCAGCAGTGACGCTAGCGGGGGGGCAGATACGCAGTATTTT.

The gene calls are TRBV5-8 and TRBJ1-2; D gene unclear. V was shortened by 1 base and J by 4 bases, with 14 bases between the two germline ends. Germline CDR1 and CDR2: SGHTS and YDEGEE. The CDR3 consists of 15 residues. This chain's CDR3 is CASSLSGITPYGYTF. Written as DNA, the CDR3 is TGTGCCAGCAGCTTGTCCGGAATAACCCCCTATGGCTACACCTTC.

The sample holds many counts of this clonotype. The rearrangement uses TRBV7-6 and TRBJ2-2, with 7 nucleotides matching TRBD1. Germline CDR1 is SGHVS and CDR2 is FNYEAQ. CDR3 length: 15 residues. Trimming cost V 8 bases and J 3 bases; bases outside gene matches: 9. CDR3 region: CASGKIDRDTGELFF. DNA of the CDR3: TGTGCCAGCGGAAAAATCGACAGGGACACCGGGGAGCTGTTTTTT. The full variable domain, in which reference TRBV7-6 and TRBJ2-2 provide the parts outside the CDR3, is GAGVSQSPRYKVTKRGQDVALRCDPISGHVSLYWYRQALGQGPEFLTYFNYEAQQDKSGLPNDRFSAERPEGSISTLTIQRTEQRDSAMYRCASGKIDRDTGELFFGEGSRLTVL.